The 3 T cell receptor beta chains given below trace back to one sample, sequenced in a study of beta chain features in type 1 diabetes (dated by TCRdb to the late 2010s). The antigens these receptors bind are not known. Library preparation employed the immunoSEQ multiplex PCR assay. The entire amount of isolated RNA was reverse transcribed using the High Capacity cDNA Reverse Transcription Kit, so the sequenced TCRB transcripts were expressed ones. In TCRdb, the immuneACCESS table is reduced to in-frame sequences with V and J assigned. These tables do not hold every clone; where another copy was compared, an unresolved V gene accounts for under half, and the others remain unexplained. Within this sample are around 260,000 clones, with roughly 24% of them counted one time only. The top ten clones comprise around 0.012% of the sample. Results the study describes overall, beyond this receptor: Type 1 diabetes patients showed a moderate but significant shortening of TCRB CDR3 length in all four CD4+ subsets.

The sample consisted of naive CD4+ T cells from blood. In light of the paper, this sample's cell subset or site label describes: true naive CD4+ T cells. These receptors all stem from a woman aged 30 to 39 with type 1 diabetes.

This clone came up a few times. V is TRBV18 and J is TRBJ1-1; 7 bases are shared with TRBD1. This CDR3 comprises 15 residues. J lost 4 bases, V lost 2 bases, and 7 bases had no gene match. The germline V gene has CDR1 KGHSH and CDR2 LQKENI. The CDR3 sequence: CASSPSRDRATEAFF. The CDR3 region has the DNA TGTGCCAGCTCACCAAGCCGCGACAGGGCCACTGAAGCTTTCTTT.

The gene calls are TRBV19 and TRBJ2-5; possibly TRBD1 for D (6 bases). The CDR3 sequence is 15 residues long. Per the germline V gene, CDR1 is LNHDA and CDR2 is SQIVND (reference sequence). V lost 4 bases, J lost 1 base, and 13 bases lay in between. For the CDR3, the DNA is TGTGCCAGTAGTACCTACAGGGCCTTCCAAGAGACCCAGTACTTC. It encodes CASSTYRAFQETQYF.

This clone occurred a few times. The chain is built from TRBV7-2 and TRBJ1-5; maybe TRBD1 (5 bases). The V end was cut by 5 bases, the J end by 7 bases, with 15 bases between. The CDR3 sequence is 14 residues long. The V gene's germline CDR1 is SGHTA and CDR2 FQGNSA. The CDR3 loop is CASSQRQGGQPQHF. CDR3 DNA: TGTGCCAGCAGCCAGAGGCAGGGCGGCCAGCCCCAGCATTTT.